This is a list of T cell receptor beta chains from one sample in a study of lymphopenia after photon versus proton radiotherapy. Clones were sequenced by immunoSEQ multiplex PCR, and TCRdb holds only the in-frame ones, with some missing. This sample has 65,000 to 75,000 clones, with around 87% found just once. The sample consisted of peripheral blood, taken from a patient treated with proton-based radiotherapy. The receptors come from a man older than 75 with esophageal cancer. The CDR3 runs from the conserved cysteine through the conserved F or W. Fields, in order: CDR3 DNA, CDR3 protein, clone size, J gene, D gene, CDR3 length, V gene. A D gene is named only where the DNA matches it firmly. Not all rows give a size; the values are once, few, many and, for expanded clones, a class.

TGTGCCAGCGGGGACAGGCAAGAGACCCAGTACTTC | CASGDRQETQYF | . | TRBJ2-5 | TRBD1 | 12 | TRBV27
TGTGCCAGCAGCTGGGGGGACTATGGCTACACCTTC | CASSWGDYGYTF | . | TRBJ1-2 | . | 12 | TRBV5-4
TGTGCCAGCAGTTACGGGGTTACGGCTTTCTTT | CASSYGVTAFF | . | TRBJ1-1 | . | 11 | TRBV6-5
TGCGCCAGCAGCCAACTGGGAGTTGGAGAAAAACTGTTTTTT | CASSQLGVGEKLFF | . | TRBJ1-4 | . | 14 | TRBV4-1
TGTGCCAGCAGCGCCCCCCCTAGCGTCGATGAGCAGTTCTTC | CASSAPPSVDEQFF | . | TRBJ2-1 | . | 14 | TRBV9
TGTGCCAGCAGCTTCGGGACAGGGTACCGCACCGGGGAGCTGTTTTTT | CASSFGTGYRTGELFF | . | TRBJ2-2 | TRBD1 | 16 | TRBV5-6
TGCGCCAGCAGCTTGGTTGGGCAGGGAGAGACCCAGTACTTC | CASSLVGQGETQYF | . | TRBJ2-5 | . | 14 | TRBV5-1
TGTGCCAGCTCACCACCGGGGGCAGATTACAATGAGCAGTTCTTC | CASSPPGADYNEQFF | . | TRBJ2-1 | . | 15 | TRBV18
TGTGCCAGCAAAAGTTGTTCTTTTCGTGAAAAACTGTTTTTT | CASKSCSFREKLFF | . | TRBJ1-4 | . | 14 | TRBV6-8
TGTGCCAGCAGTCTACTAGCGGGGGGTATCTACGAGCAGTACTTC | CASSLLAGGIYEQYF | . | TRBJ2-7 | TRBD2 | 15 | TRBV11-2
TGTGCCAGCAGCCGGGACAGGGGGCCTGATTCACCCCTCCACTTT | CASSRDRGPDSPLHF | . | TRBJ1-6 | TRBD1 | 15 | TRBV13
TGTGCCAGCAACGACGTAGGGGTCTCCTACAATGAGCAGTTCTTC | CASNDVGVSYNEQFF | once | TRBJ2-1 | . | 15 | TRBV7-2
TGTGCCAGCAGTTACCCGGGAAGTGCCGCCTACGAGCAGTACTTC | CASSYPGSAAYEQYF | . | TRBJ2-7 | . | 15 | TRBV6-5
TGTGCCAGCGACCGAAACCGAGACTACGAGCAGTACTTC | CASDRNRDYEQYF | . | TRBJ2-7 | . | 13 | TRBV2
TGCAGTGCGGCGACAGGTGAAAAACTGTTTTTT | CSAATGEKLFF | . | TRBJ1-4 | . | 11 | TRBV20-1
TGCGCCAGCAGTACGGGTGACATGGATCTCGGGGAGCTGTTTTTT | CASSTGDMDLGELFF | . | TRBJ2-2 | . | 15 | TRBV5-1
TGCGCCAGCAGCTTGGTCAACTCACCGGTTAGCCGTGAGCAGTTCTTC | CASSLVNSPVSREQFF | . | TRBJ2-1 | . | 16 | TRBV5-1
TGTGCCTGGAGTCGGACTAGTGGGAATGGCGGGGAGCTGTTTTTT | CAWSRTSGNGGELFF | . | TRBJ2-2 | TRBD2 | 15 | TRBV30
TGCGCCAGCAGCTTAGCGGGAGGGCAGAGCGAGCAGTACTTC | CASSLAGGQSEQYF | . | TRBJ2-7 | TRBD2 | 14 | TRBV5-1
TGCAGCGTTGTTCTCCGGGAAAGGGAAAAACTGTTTTTT | CSVVLREREKLFF | . | TRBJ1-4 | . | 13 | TRBV29-1
TGTGCCAGCAGCTTAGCGATGACAGGGTTCTCCTACGAGCAGTACTTC | CASSLAMTGFSYEQYF | . | TRBJ2-7 | TRBD1 | 16 | TRBV7-8
TGTGCCAGCAGCCCAGTGAGGGGGGACAGGGTCCAAGAGACCCAGTACTTC | CASSPVRGDRVQETQYF | . | TRBJ2-5 | TRBD1 | 17 | TRBV7-9
TGTGCCTGGAGTTGGGACAGGGTCTACGAGCAGTACTTC | CAWSWDRVYEQYF | . | TRBJ2-7 | TRBD1 | 13 | TRBV30
TGTGCCAGCAGCTCCGACGGAGATCAGCCCCAGCATTTT | CASSSDGDQPQHF | . | TRBJ1-5 | . | 13 | TRBV11-3
TGTGCCAGCAGCTTAATGGGGACAGGGTATTCAGCCCTCCACTTT | CASSLMGTGYSALHF | . | TRBJ1-6 | TRBD1 | 15 | TRBV7-2
TGTGCCAGTAGTTGGACCGGGACTAGCGGGGCCAGGGATACGCAGTATTTT | CASSWTGTSGARDTQYF | . | TRBJ2-3 | TRBD2 | 17 | TRBV19
TGCGCCAGCAGCTTCGACGGAGCCTACGAGCAGTACTTC | CASSFDGAYEQYF | . | TRBJ2-7 | . | 13 | TRBV5-1
TGTGCCAGCAGCGTAGTAGGGTCTGGCACAGATACGCAGTATTTT | CASSVVGSGTDTQYF | once | TRBJ2-3 | . | 15 | TRBV9
TGCGCCAGCAGCCAAGACAACCTAGCGGGGTCTGTCGAGCAGTACTTC | CASSQDNLAGSVEQYF | . | TRBJ2-7 | TRBD2 | 16 | TRBV4-3
TGTGCCAGTAGTATGAGGGGCAGGGGGACAACCATCAGCAATGAGCAGTTCTTC | CASSMRGRGTTISNEQFF | . | TRBJ2-1 | TRBD1 | 18 | TRBV19
TGTGCCAGCAGCCAAGATACCGGTGAGAGCTCCTACGAGCAGTACTTC | CASSQDTGESSYEQYF | once | TRBJ2-7 | . | 16 | TRBV4-2
TGTGCCAGCAGTTCCCCATCTAGTGGTGTGTACGAGCAGTACTTC | CASSSPSSGVYEQYF | . | TRBJ2-7 | . | 15 | TRBV27
TGCGCCAGCAGCCGGGACTACGCCTACGAGCAGTACTTC | CASSRDYAYEQYF | once | TRBJ2-7 | TRBD2 | 13 | TRBV5-1
TGTGCCAGCAGGGAGAGGGAGACACAAGAGACCCAGTACTTC | CASRERETQETQYF | . | TRBJ2-5 | . | 14 | TRBV6-5
TGTGCCAGCAGTGTCAGGGAAGCCAAAAACATTCAGTACTTC | CASSVREAKNIQYF | . | TRBJ2-4 | . | 14 | TRBV27
TGTGCCAGCAGTTTATCTCGGACAGCCACAGATACGCAGTATTTT | CASSLSRTATDTQYF | . | TRBJ2-3 | . | 15 | TRBV27
TGTGCCAGCAGTCTCCGACAGGACACCGGGGAGCTGTTTTTT | CASSLRQDTGELFF | . | TRBJ2-2 | . | 14 | TRBV6-5
TGCGCCAGCAGCCCGGGGGCCTCACCCCTCCACTTT | CASSPGASPLHF | . | TRBJ1-6 | . | 12 | TRBV5-1
TGTGCCAGTAGTGGAGGGACTAGCGGCTCTGGGGCCAACGTCCTGACTTTC | CASSGGTSGSGANVLTF | . | TRBJ2-6 | TRBD2 | 17 | TRBV19
TGTGCCAGCAGCGTAGCCCTCGGGCATTCTAGCGGGAGAGGTGGTGATATCTACAATGAGCAGTTCTTC | CASSVALGHSSGRGGDIYNEQFF | . | TRBJ2-1 | TRBD2 | 23 | TRBV9
TGTGCCAGCAGTCCCACCCCCCCTAGCGGGCTAACCTACGAGCAGTACTTC | CASSPTPPSGLTYEQYF | . | TRBJ2-7 | TRBD2 | 17 | TRBV27
TGTGCCAGCAGCGCCCTAGGGGAGGTTGATACGCAGTATTTT | CASSALGEVDTQYF | . | TRBJ2-3 | . | 14 | TRBV9
TGTGCCAGTAGAGACGGGGGAGCGGGAGAGACCCAGTACTTC | CASRDGGAGETQYF | . | TRBJ2-5 | . | 14 | TRBV19
TGCGCCAGCAGCCTGAAGCGGGAGCCCGGAGATACGCAGTATTTT | CASSLKREPGDTQYF | . | TRBJ2-3 | TRBD2 | 15 | TRBV5-1
TGTGCTAGTGGTTTGGGACAGGGGAATGGCTACACCTTC | CASGLGQGNGYTF | once | TRBJ1-2 | TRBD1 | 13 | TRBV12-5
TGTGCCAGCGGACAGGTGAACACTGAAGCTTTCTTT | CASGQVNTEAFF | once | TRBJ1-1 | TRBD1 | 12 | TRBV9
TGTGCCAGCAGCTGGATAGGGGGGGACAGGGTTAATGAAAAACTGTTTTTT | CASSWIGGDRVNEKLFF | . | TRBJ1-4 | TRBD1 | 17 | TRBV11-2
TGTGCCAGCAGCTCCGGGACAAGCAATCAGCCCCAGCATTTT | CASSSGTSNQPQHF | few | TRBJ1-5 | . | 14 | TRBV2
TGTGCCAGCAGCGCCCAGGTGAGGGGGAATGAGCAGTTCTTC | CASSAQVRGNEQFF | . | TRBJ2-1 | . | 14 | TRBV9
TGTGCCAGCAGCTCTCATGGCCATAATGAAAAACTGTTTTTT | CASSSHGHNEKLFF | once | TRBJ1-4 | . | 14 | TRBV6-5
TGTGCCAGCAGTCTCACTAGCGGGGGCCCTTACAATGAGCAGTTCTTC | CASSLTSGGPYNEQFF | . | TRBJ2-1 | TRBD2 | 16 | TRBV27
TGTGCCAGCTCACCCGGGGGGGGTGAAGCTTTCTTT | CASSPGGGEAFF | . | TRBJ1-1 | . | 12 | TRBV18
TGCAGCGTTGCCCAGGGGAGCAATCAGCCCCAGCATTTT | CSVAQGSNQPQHF | . | TRBJ1-5 | . | 13 | TRBV29-1
TGTGCCAGCAGCTTAGTAGGCGCAGGGGCGAGAGGAACTGAAGCTTTCTTT | CASSLVGAGARGTEAFF | . | TRBJ1-1 | . | 17 | TRBV7-9
TGTGCCAGCAGCTTTGACAGGAGAGAGACCCAGTACTTC | CASSFDRRETQYF | . | TRBJ2-5 | . | 13 | TRBV7-2
TGTGCCAGCAGTGCCCTCGACTTGAAAGAGACCCAGTACTTC | CASSALDLKETQYF | . | TRBJ2-5 | . | 14 | TRBV6-1
TGTGCCAGCAGTTACTCCGGTAGTCTTGAGACCCAGTACTTC | CASSYSGSLETQYF | few | TRBJ2-5 | . | 14 | TRBV6-6